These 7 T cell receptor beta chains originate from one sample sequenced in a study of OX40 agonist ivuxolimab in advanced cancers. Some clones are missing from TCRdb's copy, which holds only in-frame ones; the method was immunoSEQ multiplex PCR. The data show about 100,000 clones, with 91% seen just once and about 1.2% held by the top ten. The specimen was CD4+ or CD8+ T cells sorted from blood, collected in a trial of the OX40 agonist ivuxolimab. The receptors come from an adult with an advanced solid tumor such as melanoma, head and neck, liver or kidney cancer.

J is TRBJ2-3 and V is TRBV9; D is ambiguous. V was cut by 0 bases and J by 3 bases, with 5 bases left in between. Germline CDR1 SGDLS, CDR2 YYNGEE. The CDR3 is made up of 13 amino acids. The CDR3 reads CASSVGNTDTQYF. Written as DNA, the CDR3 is TGTGCCAGCAGCGTAGGGAATACAGATACGCAGTATTTT.

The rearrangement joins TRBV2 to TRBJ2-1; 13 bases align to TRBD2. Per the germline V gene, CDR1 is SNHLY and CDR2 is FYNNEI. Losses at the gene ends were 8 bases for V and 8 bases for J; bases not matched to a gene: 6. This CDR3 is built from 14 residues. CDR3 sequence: CASGGTSGADEQFF. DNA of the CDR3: TGTGCCAGCGGGGGGACTAGCGGGGCGGATGAGCAGTTCTTC.

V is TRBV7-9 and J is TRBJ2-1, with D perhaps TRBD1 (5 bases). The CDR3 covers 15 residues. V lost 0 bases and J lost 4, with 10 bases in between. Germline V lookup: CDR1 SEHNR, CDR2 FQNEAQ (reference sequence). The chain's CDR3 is CASSLAGATYNEQFF. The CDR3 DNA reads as TGTGCCAGCAGCTTAGCAGGGGCTACGTACAATGAGCAGTTCTTC.

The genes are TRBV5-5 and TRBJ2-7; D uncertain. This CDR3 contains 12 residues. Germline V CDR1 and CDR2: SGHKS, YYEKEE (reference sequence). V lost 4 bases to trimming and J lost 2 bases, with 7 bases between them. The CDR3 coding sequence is TGTGCCAGCAGCCCAGGCACCTACGAGCAGTACTTC. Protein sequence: CASSPGTYEQYF.

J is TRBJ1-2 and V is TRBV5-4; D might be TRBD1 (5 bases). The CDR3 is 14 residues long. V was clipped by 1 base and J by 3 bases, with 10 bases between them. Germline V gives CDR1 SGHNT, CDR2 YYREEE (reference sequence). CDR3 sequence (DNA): TGTGCCAGCAGCTTGTCCCTACAGGACTATGGCTACACCTTC. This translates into CASSLSLQDYGYTF.

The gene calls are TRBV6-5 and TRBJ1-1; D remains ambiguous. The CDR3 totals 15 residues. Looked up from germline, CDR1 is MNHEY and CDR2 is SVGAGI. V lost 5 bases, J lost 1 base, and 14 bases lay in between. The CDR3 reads CASSPRIGWNTEAFF. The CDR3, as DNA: TGTGCCAGCAGTCCCCGGATAGGTTGGAACACTGAAGCTTTCTTT.

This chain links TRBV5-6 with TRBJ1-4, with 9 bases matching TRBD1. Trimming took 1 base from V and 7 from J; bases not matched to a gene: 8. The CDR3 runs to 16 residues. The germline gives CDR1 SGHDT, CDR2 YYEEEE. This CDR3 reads CASSLWTGVHGEKLFF. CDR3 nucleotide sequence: TGTGCCAGCAGCTTGTGGACAGGGGTTCATGGTGAAAAACTGTTTTTT.